The clone carrying this TCR beta chain was seen at least ten times. Its specificity is not known. The sample comes from a study of CD8 T cells in ankylosing spondylitis. Study-level results: The study identified a TCR beta motif of roughly eight highly homologous variants that appeared characteristic of ankylosing spondylitis blood.

V lost 8 bases and J 1 base, leaving 11 bases between the germline ends. From germline, CDR1 is SQVTM and CDR2 ANQGSEA. The CDR3 covers 12 residues. Using quantitative 5'-RACE with molecular barcodes, the authors made TCR beta libraries. Each CDR3 protein is one row after TCRdb ran MiXCR on the 5' RACE reads. The table records fewer than 550,000 distinct CDR3 sequences, under 5.5% of them present only once. V usage is TRBV29-1 and J usage is TRBJ1-1; D gene unclear. The sequenced sample was blood, either unsorted or a sorted T cell fraction (not recorded which). This TCR derives from a male donor with ankylosing spondylitis. The CDR3 DNA reads as TGCAGCTTTAAGTTTGGGAACACTGAAGCTTTCTTT. This encodes CSFKFGNTEAFF.